This passage covers 5 T cell receptor beta chains from one sample sequenced in a study of blood T cell repertoires in COVID-19. Sequencing was performed with immunoSEQ multiplex PCR; in TCRdb, only in-frame clones are kept and a portion is missing. The table lists around 59,000 clones, about 84% of them singletons. The specimen was peripheral blood. All receptors derive from a man aged 55 to 70 with acute or convalescent COVID-19.

The gene calls are TRBV24-1 and TRBJ1-4, with D unresolved. Germline V CDR1 and CDR2: KGHDR, SFDVKD. V lost 1 base and J 7 bases, leaving 12 bases between the germline ends. This CDR3 contains 15 residues. CDR3 sequence: CATSDFGLPGEKLFF. For the CDR3, the DNA is TGTGCCACCAGTGATTTTGGCCTGCCAGGTGAAAAACTGTTTTTT.

The gene calls are TRBV27 and TRBJ1-2; D may be TRBD1 (5 bases). V was cut by 0 bases and J by 8 bases, with 16 bases left in between. The CDR3 is made up of 15 amino acids. Per germline, CDR1 MNHEY and CDR2 SMNVEV (reference sequence). In DNA form, the CDR3 reads TGTGCCAGCAGTTTATCGTCTTCCGGACATTCGGGCTACACCTTC. Protein product: CASSLSSSGHSGYTF.

The count of this clone is one. J is TRBJ2-2 and V is TRBV10-3; tentative D call: TRBD2 (7 bases). Germline V lookup: CDR1 ENHRY, CDR2 SYGVKD. Trimming took off 7 bases at V and 5 bases at J, with 17 bases between the two ends. This CDR3 contains 15 residues. DNA for the CDR3: TGTGCCATCAACCCTTTGGGGGGGCCGACCGGGGAGCTGTTTTTT. It yields the protein CAINPLGGPTGELFF.

This rearrangement joins TRBV3-1 (or the pseudogene TRBV3-2) to TRBJ2-1; 13 bases align to TRBD2. The CDR3 contains 13 residues. CDR1 and CDR2 (germline): LGHDT, YNNKEL (reference sequence). The trim removed 4 bases at V and 12 bases at J, leaving 3 bases unmatched. The CDR3 DNA reads as TGTGCCAGCAGCCTCGGACTAGCGGGGGCGCAGTTCTTC. Protein product: CASSLGLAGAQFF.

The V and J genes are TRBV30 and TRBJ2-5; D is unclear. This CDR3 is built from 12 residues. Per germline, CDR1 GTSNPN and CDR2 SVGIG (reference sequence). The CDR3 DNA reads TGTGCATACAGCCCGTACCAAGAGACCCAGTACTTC. As protein: CAYSPYQETQYF.